Sequencing of this T cell receptor (beta chain) was carried out in a study of blood T cell repertoires in COVID-19. The data were produced by immunoSEQ multiplex PCR, yet TCRdb's version contains in-frame clones alone and is incomplete. The table lists 85,000 to 100,000 clones, roughly 80% of them singletons. Per germline, CDR1 LGHNA and CDR2 YSLEER. The V end was cut by 0 bases, the J end by 7 bases, with 15 bases between. The CDR3 has 15 amino acids. This TCR was sampled from a human donor in a cohort sampled during active COVID-19. The chain couples TRBV4-3 to TRBJ2-5; no reliable D call. Sequencing was carried out using peripheral blood. CDR3 nucleotides: TGCGCCAGCAGCCAAGATCTCGTCCAGGCCGGGACCCAGTACTTC. Translation gives CASSQDLVQAGTQYF.